A selection of T cell receptor beta chains follows, all from one sample in a study of graft-versus-host responses after intestinal transplantation. Profiled with immunoSEQ multiplex PCR; TCRdb holds only in-frame clones, not every one. The sample carries over 70,000 clones, around 83% recorded once. What these receptors recognize is not known. The sample in question was unstimulated CD8+ T cells sorted from spleen or lymph node cells, obtained before intestinal transplant. Source of these receptors: a human donor who received an intestinal transplant. Both conserved end residues are part of each CDR3. D genes are given only for firm matches. Part of the rows lack a size; the others show once, few, many or a class for expanded clones.

d_call	v_call	j_call	clone_size	cdr3_aa	cdr3_nt
-	TRBV2	TRBJ2-5	-	CASSEEAGAETQYF	TGTGCCAGCAGTGAAGAGGCAGGGGCAGAGACCCAGTACTTC
TRBD1	TRBV7-6	TRBJ2-1	-	CASSLAGGTMNEQFF	TGTGCCAGCAGCTTGGCAGGGGGCACAATGAATGAGCAGTTCTTC
-	TRBV2	TRBJ2-7	-	CASSKPQGPYEQYF	TGTGCCAGCAGTAAACCTCAGGGGCCCTACGAGCAGTACTTC
TRBD2	TRBV10-3	TRBJ2-3	-	CAISGGLARTTDTQYF	TGTGCCATCAGTGGAGGACTAGCGAGAACGACAGATACGCAGTATTTT
-	TRBV6-1	TRBJ2-7	once	CASSEWGYEQYF	TGTGCCAGCAGTGAGTGGGGATACGAGCAGTACTTC
TRBD1	TRBV10-3	TRBJ2-1	-	CAISTTGGPYNEQFF	TGTGCCATCAGTACTACAGGGGGTCCCTACAATGAGCAGTTCTTC
TRBD2	TRBV7-9	TRBJ2-5	-	CASSPLRPRWAGEETQYF	TGTGCCAGCAGCCCGCTTCGGCCAAGGTGGGCGGGAGAAGAGACCCAGTACTTC
TRBD2	TRBV6-6	TRBJ2-7	-	CASSWTSGSYEQYF	TGTGCCAGCAGTTGGACTAGCGGGAGTTACGAGCAGTACTTC
-	TRBV7-9	TRBJ2-1	-	CASSLQGEQFF	TGTGCCAGCAGCTTACAGGGTGAGCAGTTCTTC
TRBD2	TRBV11-1	TRBJ2-7	-	CASSSAGGSFYEQYF	TGTGCCAGCAGCTCTGCGGGAGGAAGTTTCTACGAGCAGTACTTC
-	TRBV5-5	TRBJ1-2	-	CASSPRRGDYGYTF	TGTGCCAGCAGCCCCCGGAGGGGCGACTATGGCTACACCTTC
-	TRBV2	TRBJ1-1	-	CASSDEGENTEAFF	TGTGCCAGCAGTGATGAAGGAGAGAACACTGAAGCTTTCTTT
-	TRBV13	TRBJ1-1	-	CASSLNRNSNTEAFF	TGTGCCAGCAGCTTAAATAGGAATTCGAACACTGAAGCTTTCTTT
-	TRBV7-9	TRBJ2-1	once	CASSFSVNEQFF	TGTGCCAGCAGCTTTAGCGTGAATGAGCAGTTCTTC
-	TRBV11-2	TRBJ2-2	-	CASSLVGGELFF	TGTGCCAGCAGCTTAGTAGGGGGGGAGCTGTTTTTT
-	TRBV5-6	TRBJ1-5	-	CASSLGGRPNQPQHF	TGTGCCAGCAGCTTAGGAGGCAGACCCAATCAGCCCCAGCATTTT
-	TRBV19	TRBJ1-2	few	CASSVDGYGYTF	TGTGCCAGTAGTGTAGACGGCTATGGCTACACCTTC
TRBD2	TRBV7-9	TRBJ2-1	-	CASSYPQRERLYNEQFF	TGTGCCAGCAGCTATCCCCAGCGGGAGAGACTGTACAATGAGCAGTTCTTC
-	TRBV18	TRBJ1-5	-	CASSPAGSGVQPQHF	TGTGCCAGCTCACCGGCAGGGAGTGGGGTTCAGCCCCAGCATTTT
-	TRBV15	TRBJ2-1	-	CATSRDKAGRYNEQFF	TGTGCCACCAGCAGAGATAAGGCAGGTCGATACAATGAGCAGTTCTTC
TRBD2	TRBV23-1	TRBJ2-3	-	CASSHPLTSGRTDTQYF	TGCGCCAGCAGTCACCCCCTTACTAGCGGGAGGACAGATACGCAGTATTTT
-	TRBV11-3	TRBJ2-7	-	CASSAYPFRGWYYEQYF	TGTGCCAGCAGCGCCTACCCCTTCCGGGGTTGGTACTACGAGCAGTACTTC
-	TRBV5-4	TRBJ1-1	-	CASSPQGSYSYTEAFF	TGTGCCAGCAGCCCACAGGGCTCATACAGCTACACTGAAGCTTTCTTT
TRBD1	TRBV6-1	TRBJ2-7	-	CASSARTGAEQYF	TGTGCCAGCAGTGCCAGGACAGGGGCCGAGCAGTACTTC
-	TRBV7-2	TRBJ2-4	-	CASSDIPTIVMGIQYF	TGTGCCAGCAGCGACATCCCCACGATAGTGATGGGCATTCAGTACTTC
-	TRBV5-6	TRBJ2-3	-	CASSPRRGVGGGGTDTQYF	TGTGCCAGCAGCCCCCGCCGTGGTGTCGGAGGGGGCGGAACAGATACGCAGTATTTT
-	TRBV13	TRBJ2-1	-	CASSLSASSYNEQFF	TGTGCCAGCAGTCTTAGCGCAAGCTCCTACAATGAGCAGTTCTTC
TRBD2	TRBV19	TRBJ2-7	-	CASSILPGTRSYEQYF	TGTGCCAGTAGTATTCTCCCCGGGACTAGGTCCTACGAGCAGTACTTC
-	TRBV27	TRBJ2-7	once	CASSFQGHLAYEQYF	TGTGCCAGCAGTTTCCAGGGACATCTAGCTTACGAGCAGTACTTC
-	TRBV6-5	TRBJ2-7	-	CASSAGTYEQYF	TGTGCCAGCAGTGCAGGTACCTACGAGCAGTACTTC
TRBD1	TRBV13	TRBJ2-1	once	CASSLGLGQAYNEQFF	TGTGCCAGCAGCTTGGGGTTGGGACAGGCCTACAATGAGCAGTTCTTC
TRBD2	TRBV4-1	TRBJ2-5	-	CASSRIPSGGQETQYF	TGCGCCAGCAGCCGGATCCCTAGCGGGGGACAAGAGACCCAGTACTTC
-	TRBV10-3	TRBJ2-1	few	CAVSGVRNEQFF	TGTGCCGTATCAGGAGTGCGCAATGAGCAGTTCTTC
-	TRBV9	TRBJ2-7	-	CASSVEPASYEQYF	TGTGCCAGCAGCGTAGAACCAGCCTCCTACGAGCAGTACTTC
TRBD2	TRBV6-4	TRBJ2-2	-	CASSDGGAGELFF	TGTGCCAGCAGTGACGGGGGGGCCGGGGAGCTGTTTTTT
TRBD2	TRBV7-8	TRBJ2-5	-	CASSLMSLRGETQYF	TGTGCCAGCAGCTTAATGAGCTTGCGGGGGGAGACCCAGTACTTC
TRBD1	TRBV13	TRBJ2-3	-	CASSSQQGVTDTQYF	TGTGCCAGCAGCTCCCAGCAGGGGGTGACAGATACGCAGTATTTT
TRBD2	TRBV15	TRBJ2-4	few	CATSETSGGAKNIQYF	TGTGCCACCAGCGAGACTAGCGGGGGGGCCAAAAACATTCAGTACTTC
-	TRBV5-4	TRBJ2-7	-	CASSLEHEQYF	TGTGCCAGCAGCTTGGAGCACGAGCAGTACTTC
-	TRBV15	TRBJ1-2	-	CATSGEDSYYGYTF	TGTGCCACCAGCGGAGAGGACAGCTACTATGGCTACACCTTC
-	TRBV28	TRBJ1-2	-	CASSLGGGYGYTF	TGTGCCAGCAGTTTGGGAGGGGGCTATGGCTACACCTTC
-	TRBV2	TRBJ1-6	-	CASSGGRAISPLHF	TGTGCCAGCAGTGGGGGCAGGGCGATCTCACCCCTCCACTTT
TRBD1	TRBV13	TRBJ2-3	-	CASSQGTAITDTQYF	TGTGCCAGCAGCCAGGGGACAGCGATCACAGATACGCAGTATTTT
-	TRBV28	TRBJ2-1	once	CASSLLGKNEQFF	TGTGCCAGCAGTTTGCTAGGGAAGAATGAGCAGTTCTTC